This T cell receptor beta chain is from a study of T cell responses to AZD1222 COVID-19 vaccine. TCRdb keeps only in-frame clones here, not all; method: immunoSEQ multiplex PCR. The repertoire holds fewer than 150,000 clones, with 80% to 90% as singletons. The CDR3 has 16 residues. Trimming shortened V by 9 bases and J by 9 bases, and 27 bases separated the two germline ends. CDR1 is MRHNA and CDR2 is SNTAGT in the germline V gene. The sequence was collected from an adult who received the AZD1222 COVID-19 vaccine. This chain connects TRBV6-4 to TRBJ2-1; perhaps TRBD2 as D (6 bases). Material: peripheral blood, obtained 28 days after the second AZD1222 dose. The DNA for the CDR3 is TGTGCCAGAAAGGGGCTGGGACTTAGCACCCCAAGTGAGCAGTTCTTC. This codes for CARKGLGLSTPSEQFF.